Described below is a single T cell receptor beta chain sequence and its context. TCRdb passed the RT-PCR reads through MiXCR, listing each CDR3 protein once. Counted here are fewer than 800,000 distinct CDR3 sequences, over 12% occurring once; the ten biggest clones make up just over 3.5%. The ends were cut back, 3 bases at V and 6 bases at J, with 11 bases in the middle. This CDR3 is built from 13 residues. Per the germline V gene, CDR1 is SGHTA and CDR2 is FQGNSA. The receptor's source is a female donor in good health, serving as a healthy control. Sequencing used memory CD4+ T cells from blood. The chain recombines TRBV7-2 with TRBJ1-2; no firm D call. CDR3 sequence reads: CASSLRPWDGYTF. CDR3 nucleotide sequence: TGTGCCAGCAGCTTGCGGCCGTGGGATGGCTACACCTTC.